The clone carrying this T cell receptor (beta chain) was recorded a few times. The data stem from a study of identical twins. A single record per CDR3 protein comes from TCRdb applying MiXCR to the 5' RACE reads. The sample has under 900,000 distinct CDR3 sequences, 15% to 20% seen once; the top ten hold 13%. The same data also went into a second study, on T cells expressing NK-cell markers. That source notes: Seven of the eight sequenced donors were classified as HCMV-seropositive, and one was classified as seronegative. It is unclear if expanded NKG2C-expressing clones target HCMV antigens.

Material for sequencing was PBMCs. This receptor was obtained from a woman under 30 in good health.

The CDR3 region has the DNA TGTGCCAGCAGCCCGGACAGCCTGGCGTATGGCTACACCTTC. Encoded protein: CASSPDSLAYGYTF. V is TRBV3-1 and J is TRBJ1-2, with a tentative D call TRBD1 (6 bases). Germline assignment: CDR1 LGHDT and CDR2 YNNKEL (reference sequence). The CDR3 contains 14 residues. V was shortened by 4 bases and J by 5 bases, with 14 bases between the two germline ends.